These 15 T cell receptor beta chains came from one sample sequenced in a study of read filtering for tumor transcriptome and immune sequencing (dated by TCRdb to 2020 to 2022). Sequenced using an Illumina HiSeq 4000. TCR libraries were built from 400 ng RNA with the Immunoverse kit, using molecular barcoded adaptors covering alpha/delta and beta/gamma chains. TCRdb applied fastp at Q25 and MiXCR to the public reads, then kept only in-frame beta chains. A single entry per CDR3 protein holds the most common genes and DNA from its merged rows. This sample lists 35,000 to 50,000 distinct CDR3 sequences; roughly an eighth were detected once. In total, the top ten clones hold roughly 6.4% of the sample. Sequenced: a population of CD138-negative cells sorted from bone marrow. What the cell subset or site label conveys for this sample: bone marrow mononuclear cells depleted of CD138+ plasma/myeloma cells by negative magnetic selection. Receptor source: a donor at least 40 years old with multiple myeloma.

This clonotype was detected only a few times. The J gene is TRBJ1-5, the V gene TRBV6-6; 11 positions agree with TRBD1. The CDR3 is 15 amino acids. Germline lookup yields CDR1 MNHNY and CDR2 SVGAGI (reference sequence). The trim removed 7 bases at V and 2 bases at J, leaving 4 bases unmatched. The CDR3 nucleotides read TGTGCCAGCAAAGGGACAGGGGGGGGCAATCAGCCCCAGCATTTT. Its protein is CASKGTGGGNQPQHF.

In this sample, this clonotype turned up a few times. The CDR3 is CASSYRQRGSYEQYF. The CDR3 coding sequence is TGTGCCAGCAGTTATCGTCAGCGGGGTTCCTACGAGCAGTACTTC. V and J are TRBV6-5 and TRBJ2-7; 7 bases agree with TRBD2. The CDR3 spans 15 residues. J gave up 1 base and V 3 bases, and 6 bases lay outside the gene matches. Germline V CDR1 and CDR2: MNHEY, SVGAGI.

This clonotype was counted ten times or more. CDR3 region: CSAASLYEQYF. CDR3 DNA sequence: TGCAGTGCCGCATCTCTCTACGAGCAGTACTTC. V and J are TRBV20-1 and TRBJ2-7; D is uncertain. Trimming shortened V by 6 bases and J by 3 bases, and 9 bases separated the two germline ends. The CDR3 covers 11 residues. Germline-derived CDR1 and CDR2 are DFQATT and SNEGSKA (reference sequence).

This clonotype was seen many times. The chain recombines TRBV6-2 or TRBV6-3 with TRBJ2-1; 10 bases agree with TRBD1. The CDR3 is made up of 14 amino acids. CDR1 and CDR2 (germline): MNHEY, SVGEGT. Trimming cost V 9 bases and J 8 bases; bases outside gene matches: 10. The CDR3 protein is CASSRTGGRDEQFF. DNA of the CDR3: TGTGCCAGTTCCCGGACAGGGGGAAGGGATGAGCAGTTCTTC.

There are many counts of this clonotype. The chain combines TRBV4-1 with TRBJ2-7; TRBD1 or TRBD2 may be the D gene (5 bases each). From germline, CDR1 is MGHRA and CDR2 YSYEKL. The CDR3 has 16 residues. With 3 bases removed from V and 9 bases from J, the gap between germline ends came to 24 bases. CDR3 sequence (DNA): TGCGCCAGCAGCCAGTCCCCCGGGGACCGACGGCTAAGGCAGTACTTC. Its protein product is CASSQSPGDRRLRQYF.

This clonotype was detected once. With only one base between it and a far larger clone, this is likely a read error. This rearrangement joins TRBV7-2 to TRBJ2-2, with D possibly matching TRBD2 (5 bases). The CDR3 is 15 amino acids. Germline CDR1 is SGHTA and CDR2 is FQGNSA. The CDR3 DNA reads TGTGCCAGCAGCACCCTATCGGGGAACGCCGGGGAGCTGTTTTTT. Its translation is CASSTLSGNAGELFF. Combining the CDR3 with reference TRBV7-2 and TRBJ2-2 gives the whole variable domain GAGVSQSPSNKVTEKGKDVELRCDPISGHTALYWYRQSLGQGLEFLIYFQGNSAPDKSGLPSDRFSAERTGGSVSTLTIQRTQQEDSAVYLCASSTLSGNAGELFFGEGSRLTVL.

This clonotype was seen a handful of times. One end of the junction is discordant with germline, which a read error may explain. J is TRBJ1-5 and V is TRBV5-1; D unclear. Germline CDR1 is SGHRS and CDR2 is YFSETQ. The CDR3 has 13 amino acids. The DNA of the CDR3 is TGCGCCAGCAGCCCAGACGGGAATCAGCCCCGGCATTTT. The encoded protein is CASSPDGNQPRHF.

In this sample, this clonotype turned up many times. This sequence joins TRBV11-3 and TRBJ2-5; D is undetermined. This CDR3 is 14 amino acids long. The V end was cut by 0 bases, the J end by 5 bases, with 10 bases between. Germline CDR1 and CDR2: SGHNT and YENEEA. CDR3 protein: CASSLDSSLETQYF. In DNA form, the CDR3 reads TGTGCCAGCAGCTTAGATTCCTCTTTGGAGACCCAGTACTTC.

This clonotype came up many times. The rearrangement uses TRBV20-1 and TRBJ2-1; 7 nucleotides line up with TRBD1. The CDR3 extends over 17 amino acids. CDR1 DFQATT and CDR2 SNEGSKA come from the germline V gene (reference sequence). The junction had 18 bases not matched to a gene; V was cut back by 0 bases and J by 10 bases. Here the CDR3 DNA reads TGCAGTGCTAGAGATCCTAAGGGGGCCGCCGCCGAAGGAGAGCAGTTCTTC. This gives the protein CSARDPKGAAAEGEQFF.

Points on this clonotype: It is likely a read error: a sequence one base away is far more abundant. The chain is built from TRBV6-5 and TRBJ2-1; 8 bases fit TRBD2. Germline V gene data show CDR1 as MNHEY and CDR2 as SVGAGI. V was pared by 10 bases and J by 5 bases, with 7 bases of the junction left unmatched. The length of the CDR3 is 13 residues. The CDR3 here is CAIRVSGDNEQFF. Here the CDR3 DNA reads TGTGCCATCAGGGTTAGCGGGGACAATGAGCAGTTCTTC.

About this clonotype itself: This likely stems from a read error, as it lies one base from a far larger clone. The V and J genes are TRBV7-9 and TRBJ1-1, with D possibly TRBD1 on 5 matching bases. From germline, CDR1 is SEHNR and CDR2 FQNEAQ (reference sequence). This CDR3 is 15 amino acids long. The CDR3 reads CASSLGPGLNTGAFF. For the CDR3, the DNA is TGTGCCAGCAGCTTAGGTCCAGGGCTGAACACTGGAGCTTTCTTT.

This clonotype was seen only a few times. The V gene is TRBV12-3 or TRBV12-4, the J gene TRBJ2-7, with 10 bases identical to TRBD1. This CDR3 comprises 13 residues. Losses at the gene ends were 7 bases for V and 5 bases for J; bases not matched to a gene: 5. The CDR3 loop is CASTSTGGNEQYF. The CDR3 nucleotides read TGTGCCAGCACCTCGACAGGGGGCAACGAGCAGTACTTC.

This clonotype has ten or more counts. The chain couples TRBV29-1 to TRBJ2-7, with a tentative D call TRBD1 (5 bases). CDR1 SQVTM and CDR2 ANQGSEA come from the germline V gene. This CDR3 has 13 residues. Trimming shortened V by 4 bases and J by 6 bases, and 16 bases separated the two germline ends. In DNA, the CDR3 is TGCAGCGTTGTTTTCCCAGGGATGAGCGAGCAGTACTTC. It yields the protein CSVVFPGMSEQYF.

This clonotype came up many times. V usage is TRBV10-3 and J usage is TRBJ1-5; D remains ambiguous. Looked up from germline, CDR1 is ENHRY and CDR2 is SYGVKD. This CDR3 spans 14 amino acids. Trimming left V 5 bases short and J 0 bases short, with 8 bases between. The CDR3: CAISSSNSNQPQHF. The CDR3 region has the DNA TGTGCCATCAGTTCAAGTAATAGCAATCAGCCCCAGCATTTT.

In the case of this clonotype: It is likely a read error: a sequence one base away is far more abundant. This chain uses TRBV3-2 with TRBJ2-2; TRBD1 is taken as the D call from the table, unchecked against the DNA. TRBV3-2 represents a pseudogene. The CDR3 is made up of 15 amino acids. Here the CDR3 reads CASSPRTGTGGELFF. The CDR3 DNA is TGTGCCAGCAGCCCCCGGACAGGGACAGGCGGGGAGCTGTTTTTT.